The sample holds a few counts of the clone carrying this TCR beta chain. Its target is not known. TCRdb independently ran MiXCR on the reads; one entry per CDR3 protein. The sample consists of almost 300,000 distinct CDR3 sequences, roughly a tenth of them appearing once. The CDR3 loop spans 15 amino acids. Germline loops: CDR1 ENHRY, CDR2 SYGVKD. J gave up 3 bases and V 10 bases, and 9 bases lay outside the gene matches. The data stem from a study of T cell repertoires in cytomegalovirus infection. Study background: Public TCR beta signatures indicated both CMV infection and matching HLA type.

The study's findings and limits: HLA-C-restricted CMV clonotypes gave the most frequent clonotype in two of eight donors.

The TCR was taken from a human donor in good health (CMV status not recorded). Some clones in this sample may be carry-over from other donors' samples. The specimen was PBMCs. This sequence joins TRBV10-3 and TRBJ2-6; 7 bases are shared with TRBD1. The CDR3 sequence is CATLFTGVGANVLTF. The CDR3 DNA sequence: TGTGCCACTCTTTTTACAGGGGTTGGGGCCAACGTCCTGACTTTC.